This passage covers 19 T cell receptor beta chains from one sample sequenced in a study of T cell responses to AZD1222 COVID-19 vaccine (dated by TCRdb to the early 2020s). Library preparation was by the immunoSEQ multiplex PCR assay. TCRdb took over this immuneACCESS table, retaining in-frame rearrangements with V and J assigned. Such tables are incomplete; in checked studies, under half of the missing clones stem from an unresolved V gene, and the remainder is unexplained. The sample contains roughly 120,000 clones, just over 85% of them found a single time. Jointly, the top ten make up 7% to 8% of the sample. The sample's time point label, decoded: baseline before first vaccination. This material consisted of peripheral blood, taken on day 0 of AZD1222 vaccination. The receptors stem from an adult in good health.

This clone was detected a few times. The chain uses TRBV30 and TRBJ1-4, with D unclear. This CDR3 contains 14 residues. Trimming pared 2 bases from V and 6 bases from J, leaving 13 bases between. CDR1 and CDR2 from the germline V gene are GTSNPN and SVGIG (reference sequence). CDR3 sequence (DNA): TGTGCCTGGAGTATCCGAGCGGACCATGAAAAACTGTTTTTT. Residues: CAWSIRADHEKLFF.

The chain links TRBV6-5 to TRBJ1-1, with a weak D call TRBD1 (5 bases). Germline CDR1 and CDR2: MNHEY and SVGAGI. The CDR3 has 12 amino acids. V lost 7 bases, J lost 3 bases, and 9 bases lay in between. This CDR3 is CASINRYTEAFF. The CDR3 DNA reads as TGTGCCAGCATAAACAGGTACACTGAAGCTTTCTTT.

The V gene is TRBV27, the J gene TRBJ2-3; D is undetermined. V dropped 6 bases and J dropped 0 bases, with 7 bases sitting between them. In germline, CDR1 is MNHEY, CDR2 SMNVEV (reference sequence). The length of the CDR3 is 13 residues. The CDR3 region has the DNA TGTGCCAGCAGGAGGCCCAGCACAGATACGCAGTATTTT. Translating it yields CASRRPSTDTQYF.

The chain combines TRBV5-4 with TRBJ1-6, with a tentative D call TRBD1 (5 bases). CDR3 length: 18 amino acids. Trimming stripped 5 bases from V and 0 bases from J, with 18 bases between. Per the germline V gene, CDR1 is SGHNT and CDR2 is YYREEE (reference sequence). CDR3 region: CASRRGEAGTSYNSPLHF. DNA of the CDR3: TGTGCCAGCAGAAGAGGAGAGGCAGGGACCTCCTATAATTCACCCCTCCACTTT.

The chain has TRBV5-1 and TRBJ1-2; D is uncertain. CDR1 and CDR2 (germline): SGHRS, YFSETQ. The V and J ends lost 0 bases and 12 bases respectively, with 21 bases between them. This CDR3 is built from 15 residues. The CDR3 nucleotides read TGCGCCAGCAGCTTGGATTTTGCCCAGCCTCCTCGGGACACCTTC. Residues: CASSLDFAQPPRDTF. Combining the CDR3 with reference TRBV5-1 and TRBJ1-2 gives the whole variable domain KAGVTQTPRYLIKTRGQQVTLSCSPISGHRSVSWYQQTPGQGLQFLFEYFSETQRNKGNFPGRFSGRQFSNSRSEMNVSTLELGDSALYLCASSLDFAQPPRDTFGSGTRLTVV.

This chain joins TRBV10-1 and TRBJ1-1, with a tentative D call TRBD1 (6 bases). The CDR3 has 14 residues. Trimming removed 3 bases from V and 3 bases from J, with 11 bases in between. Looked up from germline, CDR1 is WNHNN and CDR2 is SYGVQD (reference sequence). The CDR3 bases are TGCGCCAGCAGTGAACAGGGTCAGGACACTGAAGCTTTCTTT. This codes for CASSEQGQDTEAFF.

This clone was counted a single time. The chain joins TRBV27 to TRBJ2-7; D may be TRBD1 (5 bases). Looked up from germline, CDR1 is MNHEY and CDR2 is SMNVEV (reference sequence). CDR3 size: 12 residues. V lost 8 bases to trimming and J lost 6 bases, with 14 bases between them. CDR3 DNA: TGTGCCAGCTCGTACAGGAAAGGCGAGCAGTACTTC. Amino acid sequence: CASSYRKGEQYF.

V and J are TRBV5-1 and TRBJ2-2; D uncertain. The V end lost 0 bases, the J end lost 1 base, and 7 bases lay between the germline ends. CDR1 is SGHRS and CDR2 is YFSETQ in the germline V gene. This CDR3 contains 15 residues. As DNA, the CDR3 is TGCGCCAGCAGCTTGGCTGGGGTGAACACCGGGGAGCTGTTTTTT. Its translation is CASSLAGVNTGELFF.

The chain joins TRBV5-1 to TRBJ2-2; D is unclear. Trimming pared 2 bases from V and 8 bases from J, leaving 10 bases between. CDR3 size: 13 residues. CDR1 and CDR2 (germline): SGHRS, YFSETQ. CDR3 sequence reads: CASSFNGIGELFF. CDR3 coding DNA: TGCGCCAGCAGCTTTAATGGGATAGGGGAGCTGTTTTTT.

The rearrangement uses TRBV9 and TRBJ1-4; TRBD1 is a possible D gene (5 bases). The V gene's germline CDR1 is SGDLS and CDR2 YYNGEE. Trimming cost V 4 bases and J 5 bases, with 15 bases left between them. The CDR3 consists of 15 residues. The CDR3 region is CASSPAGGGNEKLFF. The CDR3 DNA reads TGTGCCAGCAGCCCAGCGGGGGGAGGAAATGAAAAACTGTTTTTT.

The rearrangement joins TRBV28 to TRBJ1-1; 8 bases agree with TRBD1. Trimming took 6 bases from V and 4 from J; bases not matched to a gene: 4. The CDR3 is made up of 13 amino acids. The germline V gene has CDR1 MDHEN and CDR2 SYDVKM. The CDR3, as DNA: TGTGCCAGCAGCTCAGGGGGCGGCACTGAAGCTTTCTTT. Translation gives CASSSGGGTEAFF. The full variable domain, in which reference TRBV28 and TRBJ1-1 provide the parts outside the CDR3, is DVKVTQSSRYLVKRTGEKVFLECVQDMDHENMFWYRQDPGLGLRLIYFSYDVKMKEKGDIPEGYSVSREKKERFSLILESASTNQTSMYLCASSSGGGTEAFFGQGTRLTVV.

This clone appeared a few times. This sequence joins TRBV3-1 (or the pseudogene TRBV3-2) and TRBJ2-7; possible D gene TRBD2, 5 bases. Trimming removed 1 base at V and 6 bases at J, with 16 bases between. This CDR3 has 15 amino acids. Germline V gene sequence: CDR1 LGHDT, CDR2 YNNKEL (reference sequence). The CDR3 DNA follows: TGTGCCAGCAGCCAAGGACCTACGGGATCGGGCGAGCAGTACTTC. Residues: CASSQGPTGSGEQYF.

This chain connects TRBV4-3 to TRBJ1-5; the D is unclear. The V gene's germline CDR1 is LGHNA and CDR2 YSLEER. The CDR3 extends over 16 amino acids. V was shortened by 0 bases and J by 6 bases, with 15 bases between the two germline ends. CDR3 sequence (DNA): TGCGCCAGCAGCCAAGAGATGTTCGGGGTTGGTCAGCCCCAGCATTTT. Translating gives CASSQEMFGVGQPQHF.

The chain couples TRBV18 to TRBJ1-2; 9 bases are shared with TRBD1. CDR3 length: 14 residues. Germline CDR1 is KGHSH and CDR2 is LQKENI. J lost 3 bases, V lost 3 bases, and 2 bases had no gene match. CDR3 residues: CASSPGQGYYGYTF. For the CDR3, the DNA is TGTGCCAGCTCACCTGGACAGGGGTACTATGGCTACACCTTC.

CDR3 in amino acids: CASTEGAAYSPLHF. CDR3 coding DNA: TGTGCCAGCACCGAGGGGGCCGCTTACTCTCCCCTCCACTTT. The chain carries TRBV6-5 and TRBJ1-6, with 7 bases aligning to TRBD1. The germline gives CDR1 MNHEY, CDR2 SVGAGI. CDR3 size: 14 residues. The trim removed 7 bases at V and 13 bases at J, leaving 13 bases unmatched.

This clone was detected only a few times. The chain links TRBV6-5 to TRBJ1-1; TRBD1 agrees at 9 bases. CDR1 and CDR2 (germline): MNHEY, SVGAGI. This CDR3 region has 15 residues. Unmatched junction bases numbered 8, after V lost 5 bases and J lost 4 bases. The CDR3 DNA reads as TGTGCCAGCAGTCGCACAACAGGGGGCGGCACTGAAGCTTTCTTT. Protein: CASSRTTGGGTEAFF.

The genes are TRBV7-2 and TRBJ1-1; no clear D. This CDR3 contains 12 residues. V shed 4 bases and J shed 6 bases, with 9 bases lying between them. Germline lookup yields CDR1 SGHTA and CDR2 FQGNSA. This chain's CDR3 is CASSSPSPEAFF. In DNA, the CDR3 is TGTGCCAGCAGCTCGCCCAGCCCTGAAGCTTTCTTT. The complete variable domain, with remaining parts taken from reference TRBV7-2 and TRBJ1-1, reads GAGVSQSPSNKVTEKGKDVELRCDPISGHTALYWYRQSLGQGLEFLIYFQGNSAPDKSGLPSDRFSAERTGGSVSTLTIQRTQQEDSAVYLCASSSPSPEAFFGQGTRLTVV.

DNA for the CDR3: TGTGCCACGGGGAGTTCTGGAAACACCATATATTTT. Encoded protein: CATGSSGNTIYF. The J gene is TRBJ1-3, the V gene TRBV3-1 (or the pseudogene TRBV3-2); no clear D. With 10 bases removed from V and 1 base from J, the gap between germline ends came to 8 bases. The CDR3 has 12 amino acids. Germline-derived CDR1 and CDR2 are LGHDT and YNNKEL (reference sequence).

The chain recombines TRBV7-2 with TRBJ2-1, with 7 bases matching TRBD1. Germline-derived CDR1 and CDR2 are SGHTA and FQGNSA. The CDR3 sequence is 18 residues long. Trimming removed 3 bases from V and 0 bases from J; junction bases left unmatched: 11. CDR3: CASSFRDRSVGSYNEQFF. Written as DNA, the CDR3 is TGTGCCAGCAGCTTCAGGGACAGATCCGTTGGCTCCTACAATGAGCAGTTCTTC.